Listed below are T cell receptor beta chains from one sample, sequenced in a study of identical twins. Via MiXCR, TCRdb re-called the 5' RACE reads, giving one row per CDR3 protein. This table has 1.5 million or so distinct CDR3 sequences, under 35% appearing once. Sequences were obtained from cord blood. The receptors were sampled from a newborn girl in good health. The CDR3 runs from the conserved cysteine through the conserved F or W. Fields, in order: CDR3 protein, CDR3 DNA, D gene, V gene, J gene, clone size, CDR3 length. The D gene is left open where the match is weak. Clone size appears in some rows only: once, few, many, or a class for an expanded clone.

CATTAGTASYEQYF	TGTGCCACCACCGCCGGGACAGCTTCCTACGAGCAGTACTTC	TRBD1	TRBV24-1	TRBJ2-7	few	14
CASRADRGGEAFF	TGTGCCAGCAGAGCCGACAGGGGGGGTGAAGCTTTCTTT	TRBD1	TRBV6-6	TRBJ1-1	few	13
CAWSVSASGQFF	TGTGCCTGGAGTGTTTCGGCTAGCGGGCAGTTCTTC	TRBD2	TRBV30	TRBJ2-1	few	12
CSVLYRGTVSYEQYF	TGCAGCGTTCTTTATCGGGGGACCGTCTCCTACGAGCAGTACTTC	-	TRBV29-1	TRBJ2-7	once	15
CASSQDAVGRQTQYF	TGCGCCAGCAGCCAAGATGCGGTCGGGAGACAGACCCAGTACTTC	-	TRBV4-1	TRBJ2-5	-	15
CASGDDRNTIYF	TGTGCCAGCGGGGACGACAGAAACACCATATATTTT	-	TRBV12-3/TRBV12-4	TRBJ1-3	-	12
CASSLLAGDTNEQFF	TGTGCCAGCAGCTTACTAGCGGGAGATACCAATGAGCAGTTCTTC	TRBD2	TRBV6-6	TRBJ2-1	-	15
CASSLLPKRVYQPQHF	TGTGCCAGCAGCCTACTTCCAAAGAGGGTCTATCAGCCCCAGCATTTT	-	TRBV21-1	TRBJ1-5	few	16
CGAQRGSGGFNEQFF	TGCGGTGCCCAAAGGGGTAGCGGGGGATTTAATGAGCAGTTCTTC	TRBD2	TRBV20-1	TRBJ2-1	-	15
CASSSSRGLGTDTQYF	TGTGCCAGCAGTAGCAGCAGGGGGCTAGGCACAGATACGCAGTATTTT	TRBD1	TRBV6-1	TRBJ2-3	few	16
CASSGILAAGELFF	TGTGCCAGCAGCGGTATACTAGCGGCCGGGGAGCTGTTTTTT	TRBD2	TRBV6-5	TRBJ2-2	-	14
CASSLGTGDQETQYF	TGTGCCAGCAGTTTAGGGACAGGGGACCAAGAGACCCAGTACTTC	TRBD1	TRBV12-3/TRBV12-4	TRBJ2-5	few	15
CASSQDSGYMNTEAFF	TGCGCCAGCAGCCAAGATTCCGGTTACATGAACACTGAAGCTTTCTTT	-	TRBV4-1	TRBJ1-1	few	16
CASSEARTGHSPLHF	TGTGCCAGCAGTGAAGCTCGGACAGGGCATTCACCCCTCCACTTT	TRBD1	TRBV2	TRBJ1-6	few	15
CASIGTEWVYEQYF	TGTGCCAGCATTGGGACAGAGTGGGTTTACGAGCAGTACTTC	TRBD1	TRBV9	TRBJ2-7	-	14
CASSLRRGGISYNEQFF	TGTGCCAGCAGTTTAAGGCGGGGGGGAATCTCCTACAATGAGCAGTTCTTC	TRBD2	TRBV7-9	TRBJ2-1	-	17
CASSLVLYYKQYF	TGTGCCAGCAGCTTAGTCCTTTACTACAAGCAGTACTTC	-	TRBV11-2	TRBJ2-7	-	13
CASSSNRLAEETQYF	TGTGCCAGCAGTTCCAACCGGCTAGCGGAAGAGACCCAGTACTTC	TRBD2	TRBV27	TRBJ2-5	many	15
CAISDTLAGESTDTQYF	TGTGCCATCAGTGATACCCTAGCAGGGGAGAGCACAGATACGCAGTATTTT	-	TRBV10-3	TRBJ2-3	-	17
CSVAGTGVSYEQYF	TGCAGCGTTGCGGGGACAGGGGTCTCCTACGAGCAGTACTTC	TRBD1	TRBV29-1	TRBJ2-7	many	14
CASSLADRVADTQYF	TGTGCCAGCAGTTTAGCGGACAGGGTGGCAGATACGCAGTATTTT	TRBD1	TRBV12-3/TRBV12-4	TRBJ2-3	few	15
CASSLDQGYYGYTF	TGTGCCAGCAGTTTAGACCAGGGGTACTATGGCTACACCTTC	-	TRBV12-3/TRBV12-4	TRBJ1-2	many	14
CASSYGRLAGILDTQYF	TGTGCCAGCAGTTACGGCCGACTAGCGGGAATTCTGGATACGCAGTATTTT	TRBD2	TRBV7-2	TRBJ2-3	few	17
CSARLAGGWGETQYF	TGCAGTGCTAGACTAGCGGGAGGTTGGGGAGAGACCCAGTACTTC	TRBD2	TRBV20-1	TRBJ2-5	few	15
CAIRRGLADEQFF	TGTGCCATCAGGAGAGGACTAGCGGATGAGCAGTTCTTC	TRBD2	TRBV10-3	TRBJ2-1	few	13
CASSEHPSSYNEQFF	TGCGCCAGCAGTGAACACCCGAGCTCCTACAATGAGCAGTTCTTC	-	TRBV10-1	TRBJ2-1	few	15
CASSDSTGGYNEQFF	TGTGCCAGCAGTGACAGTACAGGGGGTTACAATGAGCAGTTCTTC	TRBD1	TRBV6-1	TRBJ2-1	-	15
CASSFERAYPRETQYF	TGTGCCAGCAGCTTTGAGCGGGCTTACCCTCGGGAGACCCAGTACTTC	-	TRBV13	TRBJ2-5	-	16
CASSGDALGAQYF	TGTGCCAGCAGCGGGGACGCTCTGGGTGCGCAGTACTTC	-	TRBV11-2	TRBJ2-7	few	13
CASRETDDHSPLHF	TGCGCCAGCAGGGAGACGGATGACCATTCACCCCTCCACTTT	-	TRBV5-1	TRBJ1-6	-	14
CASSPAIGEQYF	TGTGCCAGCAGTCCGGCCATAGGCGAGCAGTACTTC	-	TRBV12-3/TRBV12-4	TRBJ2-7	-	12
CASGLVTGSGAPYEQYF	TGTGCTAGTGGTTTGGTGACGGGGTCAGGAGCCCCCTACGAGCAGTACTTC	-	TRBV12-5	TRBJ2-7	-	17
CASSFFAGGRNEQFF	TGTGCCAGCAGTTTCTTTGCAGGGGGCAGGAATGAGCAGTTCTTC	TRBD1	TRBV27	TRBJ2-1	-	15
CASSYFGQAHIRVYGYTF	TGTGCCAGCAGTTACTTCGGACAGGCCCACATTCGTGTCTATGGCTACACCTTC	TRBD1	TRBV6-5	TRBJ1-2	many	18
CASSLSLGDRATDTQYF	TGTGCCAGCAGCTTATCGCTTGGGGACAGGGCCACAGATACGCAGTATTTT	TRBD1	TRBV11-1	TRBJ2-3	few	17
CSARRFDRAYNQPQHF	TGCAGTGCTAGAAGATTTGACAGGGCCTACAATCAGCCCCAGCATTTT	TRBD1	TRBV20-1	TRBJ1-5	-	16
CASSLTFWASNQPQHF	TGTGCCAGCAGTTTAACCTTTTGGGCTAGCAATCAGCCCCAGCATTTT	-	TRBV28	TRBJ1-5	-	16
CASSLTDAANYGYTF	TGTGCCAGCAGCCTCACCGATGCCGCTAACTATGGCTACACCTTC	-	TRBV6-2/TRBV6-3	TRBJ1-2	-	15
CASSLQGWEQFF	TGTGCCAGCAGTTTACAGGGTTGGGAGCAGTTCTTC	-	TRBV12-3/TRBV12-4	TRBJ2-1	few	12
CASSYRDSSYEQFF	TGTGCCAGCAGCTACCGGGACAGCTCCTACGAGCAGTTCTTC	TRBD1	TRBV13	TRBJ2-1	-	14
CASIPTMYGAGDYNEQFF	TGTGCCAGCATTCCCACGATGTATGGAGCGGGAGACTACAATGAGCAGTTCTTC	TRBD2	TRBV18	TRBJ2-1	-	18
CASSLGQWPYEQYF	TGCGCCAGCAGCTTGGGACAATGGCCCTACGAGCAGTACTTC	-	TRBV5-1	TRBJ2-7	-	14
CATQTGNGTDTQYF	TGTGCCACCCAGACAGGGAATGGCACAGATACGCAGTATTTT	TRBD1	TRBV5-6	TRBJ2-3	-	14
CAWSGGETPNEQFF	TGTGCCTGGAGTGGCGGGGAGACCCCCAATGAGCAGTTCTTC	-	TRBV30	TRBJ2-1	few	14
CASSKTDSSYEQYF	TGTGCCAGCAGTAAGACGGATTCCTCCTACGAGCAGTACTTC	-	TRBV3-1	TRBJ2-7	-	14
CASSARSTPYEQYF	TGTGCCAGCAGTGCCAGGAGTACGCCCTACGAGCAGTACTTC	-	TRBV12-3/TRBV12-4	TRBJ2-7	-	14
CASSQYGQGEGTDTQYF	TGTGCCAGCAGCCAATACGGACAGGGAGAGGGCACAGATACGCAGTATTTT	TRBD1	TRBV3-1	TRBJ2-3	few	17
CASSYGSIYEQYF	TGTGCCAGCAGCTACGGGAGTATCTACGAGCAGTACTTC	-	TRBV27	TRBJ2-7	-	13
CSVNRGGDIQYF	TGCAGCGTTAATAGGGGAGGGGACATTCAGTACTTC	TRBD2	TRBV29-1	TRBJ2-4	many	12
CASSSAWGTDTQYF	TGTGCCAGCAGCTCTGCTTGGGGGACAGATACGCAGTATTTT	-	TRBV5-5	TRBJ2-3	many	14
CASSPTSAAYEQYF	TGTGCCAGCAGCCCAACCTCCGCGGCCTACGAGCAGTACTTC	-	TRBV7-9	TRBJ2-7	-	14
CASSFLGLAGGYNEQFF	TGTGCCAGCAGCTTCCTCGGACTAGCGGGGGGTTACAATGAGCAGTTCTTC	TRBD2	TRBV7-2	TRBJ2-1	-	17
CASSLTGATEAFF	TGTGCCAGCAGTTTAACAGGGGCCACTGAAGCTTTCTTT	TRBD1	TRBV12-3/TRBV12-4	TRBJ1-1	many	13
CSARNYNYGYTF	TGCAGTGCTAGGAACTATAACTATGGCTACACCTTC	-	TRBV20-1	TRBJ1-2	-	12
CSAPNHDRVPLESYNEQFF	TGCAGTGCTCCTAACCATGACAGGGTCCCCCTAGAGTCCTACAATGAGCAGTTCTTC	TRBD1	TRBV20-1	TRBJ2-1	-	19
CASSGIRTDRNTEAFF	TGTGCCAGCAGCGGAATACGGACAGACCGGAACACTGAAGCTTTCTTT	-	TRBV9	TRBJ1-1	-	16
CASRNGRRTGEPFF	TGTGCCAGCAGGAACGGGAGACGAACCGGGGAGCCGTTTTTT	-	TRBV12-3/TRBV12-4	TRBJ2-2	once	14